The T cell receptor (beta chain) under discussion was sequenced for a study of shared clonotypes between healthy human individuals. With respect to this clone: No antigen is known for it.

V lost 8 bases, J lost 5 bases, and 9 bases stayed unmatched. Germline V gene sequence: CDR1 MNHEY, CDR2 SMNVEV (reference sequence). This CDR3 is 14 amino acids long. Broader study findings: Large sequencing depth failed to make sorted-subset sequencing complete, rarefaction showed. The generation probabilities recorded for non-shared clonotypes fell below those of clonotypes shared by all four donors.

The table came from immunoSEQ multiplex PCR; TCRdb's copy has only in-frame clones and leaves some out. The table has 1,100,000 or so clones, approximately 80% seen once. None of the donors, who were healthy HIV-negative adults, had recently had acute infections or vaccinations. Naive CD45RA+ and memory CD45RA-negative subsets were split from CD4+ cells. The sequenced material came from memory CD4+ T cells from PBMCs. Regarding subset: CD45RA-negative fraction. The origin of this receptor is a man younger than 30 in good health. Some clones in this sample may be carry-over from other donors' samples. The gene calls are TRBV27 and TRBJ2-5, with 9 bases identical to TRBD2. The CDR3 bases are TGTGCCAGCGGGCTAGCGGGATGGGGGGAGACCCAGTACTTC. Protein sequence: CASGLAGWGETQYF.